A selection of T cell receptor beta chains follows, all from one sample in a study of control samples from healthy donors and cancer patients. Profiling relied on immunoSEQ multiplex PCR, and the TCRdb table lists in-frame clones only, not all of them. The profile shows around 90,000 clones, 85% of them singletons. Specimen: blood. All receptors come from a man aged 25-40 years in good health. Each CDR3 is given with its conserved first and last residue. A D gene is named only where the DNA matches it firmly. Only some rows state a clone size, as once, few, many or a class for expanded clones.

NA | TRBJ2-2 | NA | TRBV7-3 | CASSLGNTGELFF | TGTGCCAGCAGCTTAGGGAACACCGGGGAGCTGTTTTTT
NA | TRBJ2-4 | NA | TRBV19 | CASSIRTSGSNHIQYF | TGTGCCAGTAGTATACGAACGAGTGGTTCCAATCACATTCAGTACTTC
NA | TRBJ1-3 | NA | TRBV24-1 | CATSDLQSDTIYF | TGTGCCACCAGTGATTTGCAGTCCGACACCATATATTTT
NA | TRBJ2-2 | NA | TRBV11-2 | CASSKGGPYTGELFF | TGTGCCAGCAGCAAGGGGGGGCCTTACACCGGGGAGCTGTTTTTT
TRBD2 | TRBJ2-3 | NA | TRBV19 | CASSDQAGGPTDTQYF | TGTGCCAGTAGTGACCAAGCGGGGGGGCCTACAGATACGCAGTATTTT
NA | TRBJ1-5 | once | TRBV12-3/TRBV12-4 | CASRTGLNQPQHF | TGTGCCAGCCGAACAGGGCTTAATCAGCCCCAGCATTTT
NA | TRBJ1-2 | once | TRBV5-1 | CASRLSGGQLDYGYTF | TGCGCCAGCAGGTTATCCGGGGGCCAATTAGACTATGGCTACACCTTC
TRBD2 | TRBJ2-3 | NA | TRBV28 | CASVRPGGADTQYF | TGTGCCAGCGTACGCCCCGGGGGGGCGGATACGCAGTATTTT
TRBD1 | TRBJ2-1 | NA | TRBV7-3 | CASSPGQGSYNEQFF | TGTGCCAGCAGCCCGGGACAGGGGTCGTACAATGAGCAGTTCTTC
TRBD1 | TRBJ2-7 | NA | TRBV23-1 | CASSQLHRGREQYF | TGCGCCAGCAGTCAACTCCACAGGGGGCGGGAGCAGTACTTC
NA | TRBJ1-6 | NA | TRBV6-5 | CASSFLGDYNSPLHF | TGTGCCAGCAGTTTCTTAGGGGATTATAATTCACCCCTCCACTTT
NA | TRBJ1-4 | once | TRBV30 | CAWSPPPPRRINEKLFF | TGTGCCTGGAGTCCACCCCCGCCCAGGAGGATTAATGAAAAACTGTTTTTT
TRBD1 | TRBJ1-2 | NA | TRBV28 | CASSTTGTGAGYTF | TGTGCCAGCAGTACCACCGGGACAGGGGCAGGCTACACCTTC
NA | TRBJ1-1 | NA | TRBV19 | CASSIVAGNTEAFF | TGTGCCAGTAGTATCGTGGCGGGGAACACTGAAGCTTTCTTT
TRBD2 | TRBJ2-1 | NA | TRBV4-2 | CASSQVRTSGGVNEQFF | TGTGCCAGCAGCCAAGTCAGGACTAGCGGGGGGGTTAATGAGCAGTTCTTC
NA | TRBJ1-6 | NA | TRBV25-1 | CASSELSSYNSPLHF | TGTGCCAGCAGTGAATTGAGCTCCTATAATTCACCCCTCCACTTT
NA | TRBJ1-5 | NA | TRBV6-6 | CASKRFGDQPQHF | TGTGCCAGCAAAAGGTTCGGGGATCAGCCCCAGCATTTT
NA | TRBJ1-3 | few | TRBV12-3/TRBV12-4 | CASTRNSGNTIYF | TGTGCCAGCACCAGGAACTCTGGAAACACCATATATTTT
TRBD1 | TRBJ1-4 | once | TRBV18 | CASSGDRNNEKLFF | TGTGCCAGCTCAGGGGACAGAAATAATGAAAAACTGTTTTTT
NA | TRBJ2-4 | NA | TRBV2 | CASELDRRRGIQYF | TGTGCCAGCGAACTAGACCGGCGAAGAGGCATTCAGTACTTC
NA | TRBJ1-1 | NA | TRBV19 | CASNWGMNTEAFF | TGTGCCAGTAATTGGGGAATGAACACTGAAGCTTTCTTT
NA | TRBJ2-7 | NA | TRBV6-1 | CASSEYRWYF | TGTGCCAGCAGTGAATATAGATGGTACTTC
TRBD1 | TRBJ2-2 | NA | TRBV7-2 | CASSSPDRGLTGELFF | TGTGCCAGCAGCTCACCGGACAGGGGGCTGACCGGGGAGCTGTTTTTT
NA | TRBJ1-2 | NA | TRBV6-1 | CASSEGWQGKGYTF | TGTGCCAGCAGTGAAGGGTGGCAGGGAAAAGGCTACACCTTC
NA | TRBJ1-2 | NA | TRBV7-2 | CASSPGVFGYTF | TGTGCCAGCAGCCCTGGGGTATTTGGCTACACCTTC
TRBD1 | TRBJ1-5 | NA | TRBV19 | CASIGGQRNQPQHF | TGTGCCAGTATAGGGGGACAGAGGAATCAGCCCCAGCATTTT
NA | TRBJ1-4 | NA | TRBV28 | CASSLVSGQSNEKLFF | TGTGCCAGCAGTTTGGTTTCCGGACAGTCTAATGAAAAACTGTTTTTT
TRBD1 | TRBJ1-1 | few | TRBV6-5 | CALGTVNTEAFF | TGTGCCTTGGGGACAGTGAACACTGAAGCTTTCTTT
TRBD1 | TRBJ2-4 | NA | TRBV28 | CASSGTGALKNIQYF | TGTGCCAGCAGCGGGACAGGGGCCCTTAAAAACATTCAGTACTTC
NA | TRBJ1-4 | NA | TRBV11-3 | CASSLHSNEKLFF | TGTGCCAGCAGCTTGCATTCTAATGAAAAACTGTTTTTT
NA | TRBJ1-3 | NA | TRBV7-2 | CASSLGTSGNTIYF | TGTGCCAGCAGCTTAGGCACCTCTGGAAACACCATATATTTT
TRBD1 | TRBJ1-1 | NA | TRBV30 | CASRTGRNTEAFF | TGTGCTTCGAGGACAGGGCGGAACACTGAAGCTTTCTTT
NA | TRBJ2-7 | NA | TRBV6-6 | CASSYTNQQYF | TGTGCCAGCAGTTATACCAATCAGCAGTACTTC
NA | TRBJ2-7 | NA | TRBV7-2 | CASSLAVSYEQYF | TGTGCCAGCAGCTTGGCAGTCTCCTACGAGCAGTACTTC
NA | TRBJ1-3 | NA | TRBV5-5 | CASSLGLLGRVGNTIYF | TGTGCCAGCAGCTTGGGACTGTTGGGCAGGGTTGGAAACACCATATATTTT
TRBD1 | TRBJ1-1 | NA | TRBV6-5 | CASSYEGPTGVTEAFF | TGTGCCAGCAGTTACGAGGGACCCACAGGGGTGACTGAAGCTTTCTTT
NA | TRBJ1-2 | NA | TRBV28 | CASSLQGTYGYTF | TGTGCCAGCAGTTTACAGGGAACCTATGGCTACACCTTC
TRBD1 | TRBJ2-5 | NA | TRBV2 | CASSLGQGVGTQYF | TGTGCCAGCAGTTTAGGACAGGGTGTGGGGACCCAGTACTTC
NA | TRBJ1-6 | medium-sized | TRBV3-1/TRBV3-2 | CASSQENPDRIFSPLHF | TGTGCCAGCAGCCAAGAAAACCCCGACAGGATCTTTTCACCCCTCCACTTT
TRBD1 | TRBJ1-1 | NA | TRBV6-5 | CASRGGGLNTEAFF | TGTGCCAGCAGGGGAGGGGGCCTGAACACTGAAGCTTTCTTT
NA | TRBJ2-7 | NA | TRBV2 | CASSSRLVSYEQYF | TGTGCCAGCTCCTCGAGACTAGTCTCCTACGAGCAGTACTTC
TRBD1 | TRBJ2-7 | NA | TRBV7-9 | CASSLDGTGIYEQYF | TGTGCCAGCAGCTTAGATGGGACAGGAATCTACGAGCAGTACTTC
TRBD2 | TRBJ2-1 | NA | TRBV7-3 | CASSPRTSGLNNEQFF | TGTGCCAGCAGCCCGAGGACTAGCGGGTTGAACAATGAGCAGTTCTTC
TRBD1 | TRBJ2-2 | NA | TRBV6-2/TRBV6-3 | CASSTGQGILGDTGELFF | TGTGCCAGCAGTACAGGACAGGGAATCTTAGGGGACACCGGGGAGCTGTTTTTT
NA | TRBJ1-5 | NA | TRBV7-8 | CASSPGTETNQPQHF | TGTGCCAGCAGCCCCGGGACGGAAACGAATCAGCCCCAGCATTTT
TRBD2 | TRBJ2-1 | NA | TRBV11-1 | CASSLALRGGYNEQFF | TGTGCCAGCAGCTTAGCGCTTCGGGGGGGTTACAATGAGCAGTTCTTC
TRBD1 | TRBJ1-2 | NA | TRBV5-4 | CASSLGQGVYGYTF | TGTGCCAGCAGCTTAGGACAGGGAGTGTATGGCTACACCTTC
NA | TRBJ1-1 | NA | TRBV21-1 | CASSTTGETEAFF | TGTGCCAGCAGCACTACAGGGGAGACTGAAGCTTTCTTT
TRBD1 | TRBJ2-2 | NA | TRBV10-3 | CAISESRTGGTGELFF | TGTGCCATCAGTGAGTCGAGGACAGGGGGAACCGGGGAGCTGTTTTTT
NA | TRBJ1-3 | NA | TRBV19 | CASTHPGGAGNTIYF | TGTGCCAGTACCCACCCCGGCGGAGCTGGAAACACCATATATTTT
NA | TRBJ2-3 | few | TRBV7-2 | CASSPTTRLSTDTQYF | TGTGCCAGCAGCCCGACCACTAGGCTGAGCACAGATACGCAGTATTTT